This TCR beta chain was recovered during a study of T-cell memory formation after mild COVID-19. Study in general: Clusters of TCRs were largely donor specific.

TCRdb re-analysed the 5' RACE reads in MiXCR, keeping a single row per CDR3 protein. Of roughly 310,000 distinct CDR3 sequences listed, 15% are singletons. Trimming cost V 3 bases and J 2 bases, with 8 bases left between them. CDR3 size: 15 residues. The germline V gene has CDR1 KGHSH and CDR2 LQKENI. This clonotype was obtained from a man aged 18 to 30 who had mild COVID-19 (a few samples of this study predate the infection). Cell type and time point are not known. The chain joins TRBV18 to TRBJ2-6, with unresolved D. Source material: PBMCs or a T cell subset sorted from them (not recorded which). CDR3 nucleotide sequence: TGTGCCAGCTCACCTGGCGTGACTGGGGCCAACGTCCTGACTTTC. As protein: CASSPGVTGANVLTF.